This TCR beta chain is from a study of blood T cell repertoires in COVID-19. Sequencing was performed with immunoSEQ multiplex PCR; in TCRdb, only in-frame clones are kept and a portion is missing. Of under 250,000 clones in the sample, around 82% were seen once. Source material: PBMCs or T cells enriched from blood (not recorded which). The TCR was taken from a woman between 50 and 59 years old who had been exposed to COVID-19.

The CDR3 here is CASRPDRDYGYTF. As DNA, the CDR3 is TGCGCCAGCAGACCCGACAGAGACTATGGCTACACCTTC. V gene TRBV4-1 combines with J gene TRBJ1-2, with D maybe TRBD1 (5 bases). CDR1 and CDR2 from the germline V gene are MGHRA and YSYEKL. This CDR3 region has 13 residues. Trimming cost V 6 bases and J 3 bases, with 11 bases left between them.